This T cell receptor beta chain was observed in a study of Graves' ophthalmopathy and Graves' hyperthyroidism. The CDR3 consists of 15 residues. This clonotype was detected only once. Under 3 months in duration, the ophthalmopathy in affected donors had moderate-to-severe activity, CAS ≥3 and NOSPECS ≥4. Transcripts of RNA were the source for amplifying TCR beta CDR3 regions. RT-PCR with HTBI primers came first, then second-round multiplex PCR. TCRdb called the multiplex PCR reads again in MiXCR, with one record for every CDR3 protein. This sample carries almost 750,000 distinct CDR3 sequences, roughly 40% of them seen once, and the ten largest clones take 40% to 45%.

Sequenced input: peripheral blood. The genes are TRBV3-2 and TRBJ2-5. TRBV3-2 is labeled a pseudogene. The clonotype was recovered from an adult man with Graves' ophthalmopathy. Here the CDR3 DNA reads TGTGCCAGCAGCCAAGGTCTAGGGGGGCAAGAGACCCAGTACTTC. Encoded protein: CASSQGLGGQETQYF.